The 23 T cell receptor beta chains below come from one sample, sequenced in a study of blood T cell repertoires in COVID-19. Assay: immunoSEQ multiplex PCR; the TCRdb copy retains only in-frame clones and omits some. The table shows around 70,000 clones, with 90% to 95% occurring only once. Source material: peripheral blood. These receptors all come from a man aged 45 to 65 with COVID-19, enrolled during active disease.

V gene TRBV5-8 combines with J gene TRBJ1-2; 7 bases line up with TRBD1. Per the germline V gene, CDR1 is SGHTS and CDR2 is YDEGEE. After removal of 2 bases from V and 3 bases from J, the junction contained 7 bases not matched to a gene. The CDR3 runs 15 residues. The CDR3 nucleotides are TGTGCCAGCAGCTTCAACAGGGGAGGTTACTATGGCTACACCTTC. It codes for CASSFNRGGYYGYTF.

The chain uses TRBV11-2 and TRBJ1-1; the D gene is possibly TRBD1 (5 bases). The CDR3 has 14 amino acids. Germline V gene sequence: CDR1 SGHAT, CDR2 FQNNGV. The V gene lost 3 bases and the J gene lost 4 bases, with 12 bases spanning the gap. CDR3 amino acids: CASSLGRGATEAFF. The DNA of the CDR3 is TGTGCCAGCAGCTTGGGGAGGGGTGCCACTGAAGCTTTCTTT.

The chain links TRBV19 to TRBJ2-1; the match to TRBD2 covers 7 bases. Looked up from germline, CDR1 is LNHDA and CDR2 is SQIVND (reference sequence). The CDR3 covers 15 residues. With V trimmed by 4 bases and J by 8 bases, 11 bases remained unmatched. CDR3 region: CASSKRDPNRDEQFF. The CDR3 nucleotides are TGTGCCAGTAGTAAGCGGGACCCGAATCGTGATGAGCAGTTCTTC.

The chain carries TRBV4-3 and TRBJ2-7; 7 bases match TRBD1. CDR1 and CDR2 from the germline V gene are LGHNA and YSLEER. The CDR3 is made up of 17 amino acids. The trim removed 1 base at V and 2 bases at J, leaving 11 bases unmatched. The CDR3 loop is CASSQGTGSLLAYEQYF. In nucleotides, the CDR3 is TGCGCCAGCAGCCAAGGGACAGGATCCCTCCTAGCCTACGAGCAGTACTTC.

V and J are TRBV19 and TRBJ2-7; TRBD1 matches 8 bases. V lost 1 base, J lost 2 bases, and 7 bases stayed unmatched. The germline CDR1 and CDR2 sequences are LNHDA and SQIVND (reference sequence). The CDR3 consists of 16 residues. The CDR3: CASSIAPGTGAYEQYF. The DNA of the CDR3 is TGTGCCAGTAGTATAGCCCCCGGGACAGGAGCCTACGAGCAGTACTTC.

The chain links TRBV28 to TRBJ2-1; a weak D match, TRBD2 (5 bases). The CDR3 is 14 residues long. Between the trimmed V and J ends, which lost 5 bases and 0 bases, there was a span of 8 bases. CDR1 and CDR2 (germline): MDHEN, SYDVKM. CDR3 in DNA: TGTGCCAGCAGTCCCACTAGCTCCTACAATGAGCAGTTCTTC. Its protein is CASSPTSSYNEQFF.

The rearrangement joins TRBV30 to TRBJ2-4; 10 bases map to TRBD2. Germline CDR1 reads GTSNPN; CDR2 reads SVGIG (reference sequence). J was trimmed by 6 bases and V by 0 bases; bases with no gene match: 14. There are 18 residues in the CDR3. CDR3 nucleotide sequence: TGTGCCTGGAGTGTACTTTGGTCGAGCGGGAGGGCCGGAAACATTCAGTACTTC. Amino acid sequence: CAWSVLWSSGRAGNIQYF.

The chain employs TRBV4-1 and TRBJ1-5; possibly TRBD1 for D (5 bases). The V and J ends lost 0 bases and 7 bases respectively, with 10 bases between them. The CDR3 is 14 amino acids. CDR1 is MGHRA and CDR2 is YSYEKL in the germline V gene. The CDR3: CASSQEGVTQPQHF. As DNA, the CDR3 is TGCGCCAGCAGCCAAGAAGGGGTAACGCAGCCCCAGCATTTT.

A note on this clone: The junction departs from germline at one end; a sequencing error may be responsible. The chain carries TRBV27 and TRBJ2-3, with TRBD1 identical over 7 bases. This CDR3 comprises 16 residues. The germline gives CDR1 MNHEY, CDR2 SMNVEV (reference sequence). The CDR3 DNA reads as TGTGCCAGCAGTTTGGACAGGTCTAGGACCACACATACGCAGTATTTT. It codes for CASSLDRSRTTHTQYF.

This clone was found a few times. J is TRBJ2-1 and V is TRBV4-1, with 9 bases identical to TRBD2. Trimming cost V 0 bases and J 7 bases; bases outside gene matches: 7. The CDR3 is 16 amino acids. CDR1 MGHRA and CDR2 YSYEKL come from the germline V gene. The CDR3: CASSQESVAGVNEQFF. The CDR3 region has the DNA TGCGCCAGCAGCCAAGAGTCGGTAGCGGGAGTGAATGAGCAGTTCTTC.

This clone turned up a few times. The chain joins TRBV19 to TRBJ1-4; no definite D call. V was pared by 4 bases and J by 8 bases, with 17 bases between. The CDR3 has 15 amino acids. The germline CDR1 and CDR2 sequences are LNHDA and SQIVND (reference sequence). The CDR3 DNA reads TGTGCCAGTAGTACCTACGGGAGAGTAGGGGAAAAACTGTTTTTT. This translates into CASSTYGRVGEKLFF.

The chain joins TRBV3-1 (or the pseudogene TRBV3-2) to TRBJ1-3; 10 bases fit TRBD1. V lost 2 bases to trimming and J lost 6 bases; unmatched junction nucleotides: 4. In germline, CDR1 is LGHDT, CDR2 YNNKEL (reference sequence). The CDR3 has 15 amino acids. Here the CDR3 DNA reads TGTGCCAGCAGCCAAAGGGGACAGGGGAAAAACACCATATATTTT. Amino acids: CASSQRGQGKNTIYF.

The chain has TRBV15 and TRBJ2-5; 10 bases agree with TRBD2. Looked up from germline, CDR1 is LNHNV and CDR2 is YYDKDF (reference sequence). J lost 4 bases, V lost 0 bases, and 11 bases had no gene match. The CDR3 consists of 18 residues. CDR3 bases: TGTGCCACCAGCAGAGATAACACGGCTAGCGGGAGATTAGAGACCCAGTACTTC. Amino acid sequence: CATSRDNTASGRLETQYF.

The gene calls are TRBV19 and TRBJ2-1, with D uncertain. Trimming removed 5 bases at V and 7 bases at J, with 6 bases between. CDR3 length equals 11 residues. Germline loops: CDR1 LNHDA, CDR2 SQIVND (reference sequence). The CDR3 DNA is TGTGCCAGTAGTCTTACTAATGAGCAGTTCTTC. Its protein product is CASSLTNEQFF.

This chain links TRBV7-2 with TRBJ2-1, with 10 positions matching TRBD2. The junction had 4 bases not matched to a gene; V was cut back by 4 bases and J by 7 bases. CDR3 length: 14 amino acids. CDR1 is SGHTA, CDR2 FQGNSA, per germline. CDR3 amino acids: CASSSGLAPNEQFF. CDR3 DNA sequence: TGTGCCAGCAGCTCGGGACTAGCGCCGAATGAGCAGTTCTTC.

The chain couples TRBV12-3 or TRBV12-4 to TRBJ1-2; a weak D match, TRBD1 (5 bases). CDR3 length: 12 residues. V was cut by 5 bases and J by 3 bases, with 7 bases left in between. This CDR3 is CASSPTDYGYTF. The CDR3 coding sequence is TGTGCCAGCAGTCCGACAGACTATGGCTACACCTTC.

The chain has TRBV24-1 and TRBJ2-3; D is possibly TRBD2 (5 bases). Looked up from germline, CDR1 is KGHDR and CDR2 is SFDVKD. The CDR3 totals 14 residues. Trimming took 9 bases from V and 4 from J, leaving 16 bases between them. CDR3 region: CATRGRDSADTQYF. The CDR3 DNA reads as TGTGCCACCCGAGGGCGCGATTCGGCAGATACGCAGTATTTT.

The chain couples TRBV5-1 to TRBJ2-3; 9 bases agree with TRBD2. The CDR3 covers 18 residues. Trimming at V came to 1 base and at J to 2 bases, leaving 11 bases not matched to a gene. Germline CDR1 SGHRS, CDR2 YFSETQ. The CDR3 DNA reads TGCGCCAGCAGCTTGAGGGAGGCTAGCGGGGCGAACACAGATACGCAGTATTTT. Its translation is CASSLREASGANTDTQYF.

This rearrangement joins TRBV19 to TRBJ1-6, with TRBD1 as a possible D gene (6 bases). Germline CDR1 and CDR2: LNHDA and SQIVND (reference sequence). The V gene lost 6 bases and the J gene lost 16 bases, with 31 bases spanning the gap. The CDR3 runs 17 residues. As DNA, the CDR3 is TGTGCCAGTAGGCCCGGGACACAAAAATCTCTAATCGGGCCGCTCCACTTT. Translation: CASRPGTQKSLIGPLHF.

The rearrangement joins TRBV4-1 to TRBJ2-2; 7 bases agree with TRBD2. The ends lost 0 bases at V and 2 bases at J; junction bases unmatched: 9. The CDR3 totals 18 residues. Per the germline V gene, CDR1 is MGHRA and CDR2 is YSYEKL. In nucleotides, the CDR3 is TGCGCCAGCAGCCAAGATCGAGGGAGGGGACCCAACACCGGGGAGCTGTTTTTT. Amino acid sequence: CASSQDRGRGPNTGELFF.

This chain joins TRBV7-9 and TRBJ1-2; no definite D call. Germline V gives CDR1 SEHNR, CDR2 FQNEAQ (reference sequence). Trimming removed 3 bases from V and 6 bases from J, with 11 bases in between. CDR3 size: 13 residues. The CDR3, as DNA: TGTGCCAGCAGCTTCTTCTCAGCGGATGGCTACACCTTC. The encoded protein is CASSFFSADGYTF.

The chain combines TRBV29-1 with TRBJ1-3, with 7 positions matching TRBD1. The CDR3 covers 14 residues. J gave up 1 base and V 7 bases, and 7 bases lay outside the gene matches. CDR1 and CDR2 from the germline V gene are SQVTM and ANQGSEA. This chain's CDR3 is CSERDSLSGNTIYF. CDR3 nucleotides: TGCAGCGAAAGGGACAGTCTTTCTGGAAACACCATATATTTT.

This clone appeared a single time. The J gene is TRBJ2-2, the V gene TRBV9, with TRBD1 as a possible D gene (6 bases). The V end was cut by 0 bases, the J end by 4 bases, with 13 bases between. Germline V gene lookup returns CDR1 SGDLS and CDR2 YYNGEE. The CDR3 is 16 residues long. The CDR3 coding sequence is TGTGCCAGCAGCGTAGCAGGGGTCCTCGTCACCGGGGAGCTGTTTTTT. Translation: CASSVAGVLVTGELFF.